What follows are 10 T cell receptor beta chains derived from one specimen sequenced in a study of shared clonotypes between healthy human individuals. Cells designated naive CD8 were CD45RO-negative and were positively selected for CCR7, with terminally differentiated effector memory CD45RA+ cells excluded. Generated by immunoSEQ multiplex PCR, the TCRdb table keeps only in-frame clones and is missing some. The data contain some 2 million clones, 85% to 95% of them singletons. The specimen sequenced was naive CD8+ T cells sorted from blood. These receptors were collected from a man in his late teens or twenties in good health.

The chain couples TRBV30 to TRBJ2-7; D may be TRBD2 (6 bases). With 3 bases removed from V and 4 bases from J, the gap between germline ends came to 16 bases. Germline CDR1 and CDR2: GTSNPN and SVGIG (reference sequence). The CDR3 runs to 14 residues. The CDR3 region is CAWRKREKPYEQYF. In nucleotides, the CDR3 is TGTGCCTGGAGGAAACGGGAGAAGCCTTACGAGCAGTACTTC.

Here the CDR3 DNA reads TGTGCCTGGAGTGTTGTCGACTACGAGCAGTACTTC. As protein: CAWSVVDYEQYF. J is TRBJ2-7 and V is TRBV30; D is uncertain. The CDR3 covers 12 residues. The V gene's germline CDR1 is GTSNPN and CDR2 SVGIG (reference sequence). The V and J ends lost 0 bases and 3 bases respectively, with 6 bases between them.

V is TRBV2 and J is TRBJ2-7; TRBD1 matches 11 bases. Looked up from germline, CDR1 is SNHLY and CDR2 is FYNNEI. The CDR3 sequence is 16 residues long. V gave up 7 bases and J gave up 6 bases; unmatched junction bases: 14. The CDR3 sequence: CASTESRGQGVREQYF. CDR3 DNA sequence: TGTGCCAGCACCGAGTCCAGGGGACAGGGGGTCCGCGAGCAGTACTTC.

In regard to this clone: Other nucleotide sequences in the sample specify the same CDR3. The rearrangement joins TRBV28 to TRBJ2-7, with 9 bases fitting TRBD1. The CDR3 spans 14 residues. Germline V gene lookup returns CDR1 MDHEN and CDR2 SYDVKM. V was pared by 6 bases and J by 2 bases, with 5 bases of the junction left unmatched. The CDR3 DNA is TGTGCCAGCAGCCCCACAGGGGGCACCTACGAGCAGTACTTC. Encoded protein: CASSPTGGTYEQYF.

CDR3 sequence reads: CASTPDNGNYGYTF. In nucleotides, the CDR3 is TGTGCCAGCACCCCGGACAACGGGAACTATGGCTACACCTTC. This sequence joins TRBV7-9 and TRBJ1-2, with D perhaps TRBD1 (5 bases). From germline, CDR1 is SEHNR and CDR2 FQNEAQ (reference sequence). Trimming stripped 7 bases from V and 2 bases from J, with 14 bases between. The CDR3 covers 14 residues.

This chain links TRBV2 with TRBJ2-1, with unresolved D. Trimming stripped 4 bases from V and 7 bases from J, with 8 bases between. This CDR3 has 12 amino acids. The germline gives CDR1 SNHLY, CDR2 FYNNEI. The CDR3 reads CASSGHRNEQFF. CDR3 nucleotide sequence: TGTGCCAGCAGTGGCCACCGGAATGAGCAGTTCTTC.

V is TRBV7-9 and J is TRBJ2-1, with D possibly called TRBD1 or TRBD2 (7 bases each). V lost 5 bases, J lost 6 bases, and 20 bases lay in between. Germline CDR1 reads SEHNR; CDR2 reads FQNEAQ (reference sequence). The CDR3 consists of 16 residues. DNA for the CDR3: TGTGCCAGCAGCCTTGAGGGGGCGGGAGTTATCAATGAGCAGTTCTTC. This translates into CASSLEGAGVINEQFF. Combining the CDR3 with reference TRBV7-9 and TRBJ2-1 gives the whole variable domain DTGVSQNPRHKITKRGQNVTFRCDPISEHNRLYWYRQTLGQGPEFLTYFQNEAQLEKSRLLSDRFSAERPKGSFSTLEIQRTEQGDSAMYLCASSLEGAGVINEQFFGPGTRLTVL.

V and J are TRBV2 and TRBJ1-2; D perhaps matches TRBD1 (5 bases). The CDR3 contains 17 residues. Germline loops: CDR1 SNHLY, CDR2 FYNNEI. V was shortened by 2 bases and J by 3 bases, with 19 bases between the two germline ends. Written as DNA, the CDR3 is TGTGCCAGCAGTGAAAGCGGGGGGAAGGGGTCCTACTATGGCTACACCTTC. As protein: CASSESGGKGSYYGYTF.

The chain is built from TRBV5-1 and TRBJ1-5, with D possibly matching TRBD1 (5 bases). Germline V lookup: CDR1 SGHRS, CDR2 YFSETQ. This CDR3 spans 15 amino acids. V shed 4 bases and J shed 5 bases, with 16 bases lying between them. The CDR3 region is CASSRTSGLDQPQHF. In DNA, the CDR3 is TGCGCCAGCAGCCGTACGTCAGGGCTCGATCAGCCCCAGCATTTT. The full variable domain, with the rest looked up from reference TRBV5-1 and TRBJ1-5, is KAGVTQTPRYLIKTRGQQVTLSCSPISGHRSVSWYQQTPGQGLQFLFEYFSETQRNKGNFPGRFSGRQFSNSRSEMNVSTLELGDSALYLCASSRTSGLDQPQHFGDGTRLSIL.

The chain combines TRBV11-2 with TRBJ1-4; a possible D gene is TRBD1 (6 bases). V lost 3 bases, J lost 4 bases, and 18 bases lay in between. This CDR3 has 17 amino acids. Germline CDR1 reads SGHAT; CDR2 reads FQNNGV. This CDR3 reads CASSFPQGFGDNEKLFF. The CDR3 nucleotides read TGTGCCAGCAGCTTTCCTCAGGGGTTCGGGGATAATGAAAAACTGTTTTTT.